This T cell receptor beta chain was identified during a study of cytomegalovirus exposure and HLA in healthy donors (dated by TCRdb to about 2017). Notes on the research overall: An earlier analysis of approximately 640 of the donors reported more than 250 Gb of sequence data and some 100 million unique TCR beta sequences from 190 million or so T cells. Rather than drawing on any new phenotypic data, the later analysis identified candidate immune exposures from TCR beta sequences and the way those sequences occurred across donors. Approximately 330 gigabases of sequencing data and around 85 million unique TCR sequences made up an early release that covered nearly 650 HLA-typed donors. Donor age, sex, ethnicity and CMV serostatus were collected together with the repertoire data. Because of strong linkage in the cohort, four to six DR-DQ haplotypes were treated as single units for association and clustering. All discovery cohort repertoires had been generated on a single sequencing platform. Genome-wide SNP genotypes for about three fifths of the roughly 700 donors were used in a later genetic analysis, which treated that subset as a discovery cohort. An earlier analysis of several hundred of the donors used high-throughput TCR beta sequencing to judge whether each TCR beta V gene segment behaved as functional or pseudogenic. The study aimed to test whether cataloging public T cell receptors could reveal signatures of past pathogen exposure. Typing coverage varied by locus: roughly 629-630 donors for A, B, C, DRB1 and DQB1; approximately 520 for DQA1; some 610 for DPA1; around 450 for DPB1. To predict cytomegalovirus infection status, the study brought together high-throughput TCR immunosequencing, statistical association of individual TCRs with disease status, and machine learning. The study used immunosequencing to profile the T cell repertoires of 666 subjects and linked those repertoires to cytomegalovirus serostatus. A later analysis re-examined previously published TCR beta repertoires from more than 600 donors and added high-resolution HLA genotyping to investigate patterns of TCR occurrence. Of the roughly 390 genotyped donors, over 80% were placed in the genetic ancestry cluster associated with self-reported Caucasian donors. HLA typing covered class I and class II loci at four-digit resolution. A separate validation cohort of 100 to 150 different subjects was used in addition to the roughly 700-subject first cohort. Across approximately 400 genotyped donors of the cohort, an average of about 240,000 unique TCR beta nucleotide sequences per donor were sequenced, and around 20% of those sequences were non-productive. Paper-wide results and their limitations: Some IMGT-functional V segments, including TRBV6-2 and TRBV6-3, could not be distinguished by the 87-base-pair reads and were therefore excluded. Most TCR sequences were observed very rarely across donors, whereas some public TCRs were present in many individuals. In a later analysis, the rate of TCR association differed among HLA loci, with DRB1 alleles having the most associated TCRs and HLA-C alleles having the fewest. In this cohort, only TCR beta chains were sequenced, and detectable features were limited by the absence of alpha or paired-chain data. Because HLA typing was unavailable for some donors at each locus, only the typed subset was used in association tests. Specific HLA alleles were associated with 16,951 TCR beta sequences at a false discovery rate of 0.05 in a later analysis. A further reported finding was that TCR beta sequences accurately predicted the HLA-A and HLA-B alleles for most subjects in the first cohort. In vitro tests confirmed that a few of the cytomegalovirus-associated TCR beta chains recognize cytomegalovirus antigens. For the cohort, immune exposure information was limited to CMV serostatus. A group of highly shared sequence variants was considered likely to be a technical artifact of the sequencing pipeline. Linkage disequilibrium might explain the correlated functional status among segregating V segments, but an unknown experimental factor could not be excluded. In an earlier analysis of around 600 of the donors, most TCR beta V segments were observed in productive rearrangements about 90% or about 30% of the time, broadly matching IMGT annotations. The presence/absence analyses assumed that sequencing depth was roughly uniform across donors, and that assumption may not be true. In a later analysis, HLA-associated TCR beta chains were found to be more clonally expanded and to have lower generation probabilities than equally common non-associated chains. According to the authors, the approach could potentially be generalized to other disease states and immunological phenotypes. The study listed 150 to 200 TCR beta chains as associated with cytomegalovirus. Compared with the approximately 720-donor mean, donors in an Asian-associated ancestry cluster had fewer N-insertions in productive TCRs, according to a later genetic analysis. When HLA alleles, especially DR and DQ, strongly co-occurred, attributing TCR associations to individual alleles was difficult. According to a later analysis, most CMV-associated TCR beta chains appeared to be HLA-restricted, and the HLA associations seemed to be driven largely by CMV exposure. In a later analysis, several top co-occurrence clusters were reported to appear linked to parvovirus B19, influenza, CMV and Epstein-Barr virus. The earlier analysis of around 600 of the donors excluded approximately 15 rarely observed V segments, including chromosome 9 orphons, because counts were too low. V-gene and J-gene trimming of TCR beta chains was associated with a missense DCLRE1C variant in a later genetic analysis, and the association was replicated in an independent cohort. Cytomegalovirus status was reported to be diagnosed by the classifier with high specificity and sensitivity in both the original and validation cohorts.

The cohort comprised some 730 healthy bone marrow donors. At the time of sampling, every cohort member was nominally healthy, though immune exposures that went unrecorded were likely present. The donor tested CMV seronegative and was one of the 352 seronegative cohort members. Every donor gave a peripheral blood sample, and the peripheral blood mononuclear cells from that sample were used for TCR beta sequencing. The Qiagen DNeasy Blood Extraction Kit was used to extract genomic DNA from the blood cell samples. Libraries were built with the immunoSEQ multiplex PCR assay. The multiplex PCR relied on a mix of 60 forward primers for TCR Vbeta segments and 13 reverse primers for TCR Jbeta segments. The CDR3 region of rearranged TCR beta genes was amplified from genomic DNA with a multiplex PCR assay. On the Illumina HiSeq System, the amplified TCR beta libraries were sequenced as 87-base-pair reads. In the original analysis: In a later analysis, some 80 million unique TCR beta chains were counted across the roughly 610 repertoires, and roughly 10 million of these chains were shared by at least two donors. Raw reads were error-corrected and collapsed into unique sequences with a nearest-neighbor algorithm that merged closely related sequences to remove PCR and sequencing errors. V, D and J gene segments were assigned by aligning CDR3 sequences to IMGT reference sequences. For a sequence to be retained, a match of at least six nucleotides to both a V gene segment and a J gene segment was required. A rearrangement was called productive if the CDR3 had no stop codons and remained in frame with V and J, and every other rearrangement was called non-productive. CDR3 was defined according to IMGT convention as the region running from the second conserved V-encoded cysteine to the conserved J-encoded phenylalanine. In an earlier analysis of around 540 of the donors, sequences lacking an unambiguous match to a single V gene segment were excluded. An earlier analysis of about 600 of the donors called V segments functional above 56.7% productive rearrangements and segregating when the between-donor standard deviation exceeded 5%. To diagnose cytomegalovirus status from the catalog of TCR beta chain sequences, a statistical classification framework was built. A later analysis assigned V and J genes by comparing TCR nucleotide sequences with IMGT/GENE-DB human TR gene sequences. Using the TCRdist pipeline, a later analysis assigned CDR3 sequences along with most-parsimonious VDJ recombination scenarios. In a later analysis, every TCR beta chain was defined by the combination of its CDR3 amino acid sequence and its V-gene family, and reads without a unique V-gene family were dropped. As a way to deal with suspected cross-contamination and a sequencing artifact, a later analysis dropped 592 nucleotide sequences that were highly shared and had low generation probability. For each public chain, a later analysis derived a clonal expansion index from normalized ranks of inferred template counts within each repertoire. Generation probabilities in a later analysis came from a VDJ recombination model fitted to out-of-frame rearrangements, and those results were checked against IGoR. Hypergeometric tests were used in a later analysis to score TCR-TCR, TCR-HLA and TCR-CMV co-occurrence, with a repertoire-size bias correction applied to the TCR pairs. To estimate false discovery rates, a later analysis permuted the HLA or CMV assignments 20 times. In a later analysis, co-occurring TCRs were grouped using DBSCAN, and TCRdist sequence similarity was added for clustering within HLA-allele-positive subsets. Repertoires with fewer than 30,000 or more than 120,000 public chains were left out of co-occurrence clustering, as were roughly five repertoires with anomalous nucleotide sharing. The table was pulled from immuneACCESS by TCRdb, which kept in-frame rearrangements only. Such tables lose some clones; where checked, under half of the loss comes from unresolved V genes, and the rest has no known cause. V, J and clone size were drawn from that table, and D and trimming were deduced from the DNA. The sample yields 120,000 to 150,000 clones; 60% to 80% were counted once. Approximately 1% of the sample is in the top ten clones.

V is pruned by 6 bases and J by 5 bases, leaving 6 bases of the junction without a gene match. From its cysteine to its phenylalanine, the CDR3 spans 15 amino acids. The DNA shown is the 45-base CDR3, in frame from base 1. Based on the germline V gene (reference sequence), the CDR1 and CDR2 sequences are LNHDA and SQIVND. As concerns this clone: Its recognized antigen is unknown. No much larger clone is present one base from it, and per-base qualities are unavailable.

The sequence came from a young man in good health and CMV-seronegative. Recombination linked TRBV19 to TRBJ2-2, and 10 junction bases match TRBD1. Sequences were obtained from PBMCs. Here the CDR3 is given as CASSPGQGRTGELFF. At the DNA level, the sequence is TGTGCCAGTAGCCCGGGACAGGGGCGGACCGGGGAGCTGTTTTTT.